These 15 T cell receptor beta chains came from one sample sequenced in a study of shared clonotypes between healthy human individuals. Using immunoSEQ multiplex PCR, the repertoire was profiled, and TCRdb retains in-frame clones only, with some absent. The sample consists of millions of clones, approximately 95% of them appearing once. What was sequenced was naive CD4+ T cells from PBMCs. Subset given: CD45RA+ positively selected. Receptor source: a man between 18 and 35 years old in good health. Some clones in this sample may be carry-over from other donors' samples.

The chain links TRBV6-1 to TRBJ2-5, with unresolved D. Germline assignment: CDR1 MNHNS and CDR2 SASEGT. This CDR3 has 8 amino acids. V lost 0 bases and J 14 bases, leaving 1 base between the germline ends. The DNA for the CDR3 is TGTGCCAGCAGTGAAGCCTACTTC. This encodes CASSEAYF.

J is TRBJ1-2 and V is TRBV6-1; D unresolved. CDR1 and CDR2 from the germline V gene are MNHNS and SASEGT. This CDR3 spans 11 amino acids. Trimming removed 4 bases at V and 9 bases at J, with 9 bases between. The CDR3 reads CASSAAGRYTF. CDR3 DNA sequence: TGTGCCAGCAGTGCAGCCGGGCGCTACACCTTC.

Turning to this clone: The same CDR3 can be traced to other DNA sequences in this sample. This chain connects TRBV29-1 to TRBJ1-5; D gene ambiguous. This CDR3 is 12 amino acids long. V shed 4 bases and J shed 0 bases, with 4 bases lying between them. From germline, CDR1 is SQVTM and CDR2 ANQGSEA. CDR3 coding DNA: TGCAGCGTTGGATATAGCAATCAGCCCCAGCATTTT. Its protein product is CSVGYSNQPQHF.

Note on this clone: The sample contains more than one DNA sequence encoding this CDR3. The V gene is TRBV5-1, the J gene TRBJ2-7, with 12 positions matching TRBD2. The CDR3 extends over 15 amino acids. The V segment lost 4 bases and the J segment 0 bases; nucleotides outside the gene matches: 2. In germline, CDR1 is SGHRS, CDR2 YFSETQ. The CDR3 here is CASSTTSGSSYEQYF. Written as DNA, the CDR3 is TGCGCCAGCAGCACGACTAGCGGGAGCTCCTACGAGCAGTACTTC. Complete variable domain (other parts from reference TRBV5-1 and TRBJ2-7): KAGVTQTPRYLIKTRGQQVTLSCSPISGHRSVSWYQQTPGQGLQFLFEYFSETQRNKGNFPGRFSGRQFSNSRSEMNVSTLELGDSALYLCASSTTSGSSYEQYFGPGTRLTVT.

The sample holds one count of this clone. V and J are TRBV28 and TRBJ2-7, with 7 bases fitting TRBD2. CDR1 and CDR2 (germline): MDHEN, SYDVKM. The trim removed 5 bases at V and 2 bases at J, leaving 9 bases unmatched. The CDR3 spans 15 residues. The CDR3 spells CASSPGGGVPYEQYF. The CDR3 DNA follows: TGTGCCAGCAGTCCAGGTGGGGGGGTACCCTACGAGCAGTACTTC.

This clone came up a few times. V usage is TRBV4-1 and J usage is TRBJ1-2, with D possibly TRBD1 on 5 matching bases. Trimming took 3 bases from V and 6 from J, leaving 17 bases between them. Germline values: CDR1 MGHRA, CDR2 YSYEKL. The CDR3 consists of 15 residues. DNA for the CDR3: TGCGCCAGCAGCCACCTAAAAACGGGACGCGATGGCTACACCTTC. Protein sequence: CASSHLKTGRDGYTF.

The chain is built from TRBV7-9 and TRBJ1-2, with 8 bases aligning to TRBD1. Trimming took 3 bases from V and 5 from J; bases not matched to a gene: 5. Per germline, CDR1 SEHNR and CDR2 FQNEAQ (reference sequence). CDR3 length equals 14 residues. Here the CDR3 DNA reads TGTGCCAGCAGCTTTGAGGGGACAGGATATGGCTACACCTTC. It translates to CASSFEGTGYGYTF.

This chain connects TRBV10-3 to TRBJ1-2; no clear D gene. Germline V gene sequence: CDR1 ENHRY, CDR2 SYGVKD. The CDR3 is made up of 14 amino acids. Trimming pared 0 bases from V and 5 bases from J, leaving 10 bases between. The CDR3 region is CAISESASHYGYTF. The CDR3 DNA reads TGTGCCATCAGTGAGTCGGCCAGTCATTATGGCTACACCTTC.

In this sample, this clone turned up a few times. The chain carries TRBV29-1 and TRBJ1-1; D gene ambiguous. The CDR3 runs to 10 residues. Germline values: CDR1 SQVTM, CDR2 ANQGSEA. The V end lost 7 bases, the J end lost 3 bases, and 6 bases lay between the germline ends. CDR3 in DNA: TGCAGCGGTGCGGACACTGAAGCTTTCTTT. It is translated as CSGADTEAFF.

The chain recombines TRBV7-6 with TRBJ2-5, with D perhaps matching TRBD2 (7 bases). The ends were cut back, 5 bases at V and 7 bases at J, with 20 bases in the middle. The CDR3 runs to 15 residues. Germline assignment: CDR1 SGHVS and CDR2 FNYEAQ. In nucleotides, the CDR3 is TGTGCCAGCAGCCCCCGTCCGCGGGGGCCGGGGACCCAGTACTTC. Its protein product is CASSPRPRGPGTQYF.

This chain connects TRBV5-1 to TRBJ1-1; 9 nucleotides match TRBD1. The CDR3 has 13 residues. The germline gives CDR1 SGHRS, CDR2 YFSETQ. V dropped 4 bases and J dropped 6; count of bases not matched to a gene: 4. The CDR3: CASSRTGEAEAFF. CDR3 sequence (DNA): TGCGCCAGCAGCAGGACAGGGGAAGCTGAAGCTTTCTTT.

CDR3 sequence (DNA): TGCGCCAGCAGCCCGTTAGGGGTGGAAGGCTACACCTTC. Protein product: CASSPLGVEGYTF. The rearrangement uses TRBV4-1 and TRBJ1-2; tentative D call: TRBD1 (5 bases). The germline V gene has CDR1 MGHRA and CDR2 YSYEKL. Deletions cut 4 bases from V and 8 bases from J, with 14 bases between. This CDR3 spans 13 amino acids.

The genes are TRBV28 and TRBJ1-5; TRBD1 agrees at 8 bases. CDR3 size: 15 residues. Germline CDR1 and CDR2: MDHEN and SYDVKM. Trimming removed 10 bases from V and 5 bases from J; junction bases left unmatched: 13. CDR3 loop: CATAPSNRGDQPQHF. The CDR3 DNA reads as TGTGCCACCGCACCCTCAAACAGGGGGGATCAGCCCCAGCATTTT.

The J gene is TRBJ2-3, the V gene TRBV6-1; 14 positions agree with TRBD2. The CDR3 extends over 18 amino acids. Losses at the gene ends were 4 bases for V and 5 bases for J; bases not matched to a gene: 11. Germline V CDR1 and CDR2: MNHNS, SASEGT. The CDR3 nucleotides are TGTGCCAGCAGTGGCTCCGGGACTAGCGGGAGAGGTATAGATACGCAGTATTTT. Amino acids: CASSGSGTSGRGIDTQYF.

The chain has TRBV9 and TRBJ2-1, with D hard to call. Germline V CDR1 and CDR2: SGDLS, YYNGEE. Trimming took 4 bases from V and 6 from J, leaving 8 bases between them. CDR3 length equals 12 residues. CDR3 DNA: TGTGCCAGCAGCCAAAGGATCAATGAGCAGTTCTTC. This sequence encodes CASSQRINEQFF.